These T cell receptor beta chains were read from a single sample in a study of cytomegalovirus exposure and HLA in healthy donors. The table came from immunoSEQ multiplex PCR; TCRdb's copy has only in-frame clones and leaves some out. The table lists about 140,000 clones, 75% to 80% of them singletons. Sequencing used PBMCs. These receptors all stem from a man younger than 45 in good health and CMV-seronegative. Each CDR3 is given with its conserved first and last residue. The order of the fields is clone size, J gene, V gene, D gene, CDR3 protein, CDR3 DNA. D genes are given only for firm matches. Only some rows state a clone size, as once, few, many or a class for expanded clones.

>-|TRBJ2-1|TRBV10-2|TRBD2
CASIPAGHNEQFF
TGCGCCAGCATCCCAGCGGGACACAATGAGCAGTTCTTC
>once|TRBJ2-5|TRBV19|TRBD2
CASSIGGREVETQYF
TGTGCCAGTAGTATAGGAGGGCGGGAGGTGGAGACCCAGTACTTC
>-|TRBJ2-1|TRBV18|TRBD2
CASSPPGGKDEQFF
TGTGCCAGCTCACCACCGGGGGGGAAGGATGAGCAGTTCTTC
>-|TRBJ2-3|TRBV7-9|TRBD2
CASSVGGGTDTQYF
TGTGCCAGCAGCGTTGGGGGGGGCACAGATACGCAGTATTTT
>-|TRBJ2-5|TRBV5-1|TRBD2
CASSLAPAGGPSGETQYF
TGCGCCAGCAGCTTGGCCCCAGCGGGAGGCCCATCCGGGGAGACCCAGTACTTC
>-|TRBJ2-7|TRBV6-9|-
CASWGDEQYF
TGTGCCTCATGGGGGGACGAGCAGTACTTC
>once|TRBJ1-1|TRBV6-6|-
CASSYGEGEAFF
TGTGCCAGCAGTTACGGGGAGGGTGAAGCTTTCTTT
>-|TRBJ1-3|TRBV5-1|-
CASSLGEGSSGNTIYF
TGCGCCAGCAGCTTGGGAGAAGGGAGCTCTGGAAACACCATATATTTT
>-|TRBJ2-2|TRBV10-3|TRBD2
CAIRSSTSAGELFF
TGTGCCATCAGATCTTCAACTAGCGCCGGGGAGCTGTTTTTT
>-|TRBJ2-2|TRBV4-2|-
CASSQRGGSNTGELFF
TGTGCCAGCAGCCAAAGGGGCGGCTCGAACACCGGGGAGCTGTTTTTT
>-|TRBJ2-2|TRBV6-1|TRBD1
CASSARGLGELFF
TGTGCCAGCAGTGCAAGGGGGCTCGGGGAGCTGTTTTTT
>-|TRBJ1-2|TRBV7-2|-
CASSLGAVLYGYTF
TGTGCCAGCAGCTTAGGCGCGGTTTTATATGGCTACACCTTC
>-|TRBJ2-2|TRBV7-2|TRBD2
CASSLLGGKDTGELFF
TGTGCCAGCAGCTTACTGGGGGGGAAGGACACCGGGGAGCTGTTTTTT
>-|TRBJ2-1|TRBV5-1|-
CASSLPSSREQFF
TGCGCCAGCAGCTTGCCTAGCAGTCGTGAGCAGTTCTTC
>-|TRBJ2-7|TRBV14|TRBD2
CASSHSRIAGGPQQYF
TGTGCCAGCAGCCACAGCAGGATAGCGGGAGGGCCCCAGCAGTACTTC
>-|TRBJ2-3|TRBV30|TRBD2
CAWGGVNRDTQYF
TGTGCCTGGGGGGGGGTAAACAGAGATACGCAGTATTTT
>-|TRBJ2-1|TRBV5-4|TRBD1
CASSARTGGYNEQFF
TGTGCCAGCAGCGCGAGGACAGGGGGCTACAATGAGCAGTTCTTC
>-|TRBJ2-7|TRBV7-3|TRBD2
CASSLAGGTYEQYF
TGTGCCAGCAGCTTAGCGGGAGGGACCTACGAGCAGTACTTC
>once|TRBJ2-3|TRBV19|-
CASSTGEAHTDTQYF
TGTGCCAGTAGTACCGGGGAGGCTCACACAGATACGCAGTATTTT
>-|TRBJ1-3|TRBV5-1|-
CASSPGGGNTIYF
TGCGCCAGCAGCCCGGGGGGGGGAAACACCATATATTTT
>-|TRBJ2-5|TRBV19|TRBD1
CASSMTGQGAETQYF
TGTGCCAGTAGTATGACTGGACAGGGGGCTGAGACCCAGTACTTC
>-|TRBJ2-1|TRBV12-5|-
CASGLLSSLNEQFF
TGTGCTAGTGGTTTGCTATCGTCTCTCAATGAGCAGTTCTTC